This entry is about one TCR beta chain. Its specificity is unknown. A second PCR, run for roughly 7 to 11 cycles, used a sample-barcoded 5' primer plus a J-beta primer mix. TCRdb re-analysed the 5' RACE reads in MiXCR, keeping a single row per CDR3 protein. The data show 600,000 to 900,000 distinct CDR3 sequences, with around a quarter seen just once and over 2.5% held by the top ten. The CDR3 has 13 amino acids. Germline CDR1 SGHVS, CDR2 FNYEAQ. Trimming stripped 5 bases from V and 4 bases from J, with 11 bases between. This record belongs to a study of blood T cells in healthy people across ages. Broader study findings: The authors considered diversity estimates from one million T cells to be underestimates.

These data were likewise used in another study, on T cells of mothers and their children. In that study: Donors comprised three healthy Caucasian mothers plus their six children. Approximately 3 million TCR beta reads per child versus over 8.5 million per mother.

The chain is built from TRBV7-6 and TRBJ1-2; maybe TRBD1 (5 bases). This TCR derives from a boy younger than 18 in good health. Sequenced: blood. CDR3 sequence reads: CASSQDRFYGYTF. CDR3 DNA sequence: TGTGCCAGCAGCCAAGACAGATTCTATGGCTACACCTTC.